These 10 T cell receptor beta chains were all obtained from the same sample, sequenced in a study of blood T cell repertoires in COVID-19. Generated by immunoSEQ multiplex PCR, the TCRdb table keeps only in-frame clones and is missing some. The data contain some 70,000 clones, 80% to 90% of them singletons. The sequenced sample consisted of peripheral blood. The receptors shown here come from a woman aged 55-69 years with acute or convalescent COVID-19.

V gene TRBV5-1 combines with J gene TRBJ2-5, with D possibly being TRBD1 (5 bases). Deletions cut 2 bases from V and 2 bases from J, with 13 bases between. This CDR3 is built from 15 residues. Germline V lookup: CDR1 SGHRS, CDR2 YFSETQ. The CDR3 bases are TGCGCCAGCAGCTTTGGGGCAGGGTTTCAAGAGACCCAGTACTTC. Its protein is CASSFGAGFQETQYF.

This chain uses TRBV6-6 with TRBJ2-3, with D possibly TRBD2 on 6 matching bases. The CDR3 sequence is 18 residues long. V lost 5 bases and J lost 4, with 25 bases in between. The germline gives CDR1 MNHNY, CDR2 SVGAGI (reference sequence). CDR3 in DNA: TGTGCCAGCAGTCCACGTGCCGCCCGGGACTGGTGGGCAGATACGCAGTATTTT. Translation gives CASSPRAARDWWADTQYF.

The CDR3 sequence: CAWVRGVYGYTF. In nucleotides, the CDR3 is TGTGCCTGGGTCAGGGGAGTCTATGGCTACACCTTC. The chain recombines TRBV30 with TRBJ1-2; D perhaps matches TRBD1 (6 bases). V gave up 5 bases and J gave up 4 bases, with 11 bases separating them. Germline loops: CDR1 GTSNPN, CDR2 SVGIG (reference sequence). CDR3 size: 12 residues.

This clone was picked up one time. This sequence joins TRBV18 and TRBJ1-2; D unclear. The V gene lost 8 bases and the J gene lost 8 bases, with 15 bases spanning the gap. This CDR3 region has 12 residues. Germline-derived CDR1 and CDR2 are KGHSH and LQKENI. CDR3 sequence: CASVKAGLGYTF. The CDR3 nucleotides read TGTGCCAGCGTCAAAGCGGGTTTAGGCTACACCTTC.

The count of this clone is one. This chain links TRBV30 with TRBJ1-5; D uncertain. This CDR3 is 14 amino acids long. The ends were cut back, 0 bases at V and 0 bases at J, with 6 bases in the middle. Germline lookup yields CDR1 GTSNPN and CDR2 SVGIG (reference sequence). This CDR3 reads CAWSVGGSNQPQHF. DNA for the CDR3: TGTGCCTGGAGTGTTGGCGGTAGCAATCAGCCCCAGCATTTT.

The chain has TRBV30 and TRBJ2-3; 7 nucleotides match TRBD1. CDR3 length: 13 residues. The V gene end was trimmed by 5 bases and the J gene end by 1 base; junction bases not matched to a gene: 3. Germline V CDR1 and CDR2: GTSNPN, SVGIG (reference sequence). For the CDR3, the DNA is TGTGCCTGGTCAGGGGGAGGCACAGATACGCAGTATTTT. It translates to CAWSGGGTDTQYF. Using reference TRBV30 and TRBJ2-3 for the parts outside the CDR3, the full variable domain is SQTIHQWPATLVQPVGSPLSLECTVEGTSNPNLYWYRQAAGRGLQLLFYSVGIGQISSEVPQNLSASRPQDRQFILSSKKLLLSDSGFYLCAWSGGGTDTQYFGPGTRLTVL.

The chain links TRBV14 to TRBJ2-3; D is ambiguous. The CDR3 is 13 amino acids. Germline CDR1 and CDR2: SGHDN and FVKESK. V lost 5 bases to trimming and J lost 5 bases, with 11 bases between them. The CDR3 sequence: CASSSTYLDTQYF. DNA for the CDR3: TGTGCCAGCAGCTCGACTTATTTAGATACGCAGTATTTT.

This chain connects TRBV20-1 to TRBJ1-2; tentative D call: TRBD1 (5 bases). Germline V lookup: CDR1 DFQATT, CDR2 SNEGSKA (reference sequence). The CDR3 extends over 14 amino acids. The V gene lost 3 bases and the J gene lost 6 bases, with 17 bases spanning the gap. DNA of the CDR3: TGCAGTGCTAGTCCGCGGGGCGGGTATGATGGCTACACCTTC. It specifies CSASPRGGYDGYTF.

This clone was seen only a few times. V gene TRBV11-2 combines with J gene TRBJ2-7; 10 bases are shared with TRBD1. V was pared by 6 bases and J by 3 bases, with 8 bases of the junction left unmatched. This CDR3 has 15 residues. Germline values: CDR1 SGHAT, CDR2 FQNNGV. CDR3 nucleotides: TGTGCCAGCAGTCGAGGACAGGGGGGCGGCTACGAGCAGTACTTC. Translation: CASSRGQGGGYEQYF.

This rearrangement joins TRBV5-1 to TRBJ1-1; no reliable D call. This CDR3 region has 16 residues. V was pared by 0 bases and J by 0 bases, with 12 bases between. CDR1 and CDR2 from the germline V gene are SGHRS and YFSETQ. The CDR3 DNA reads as TGCGCCAGCAGCTTGGATCCGGGATACATGAACACTGAAGCTTTCTTT. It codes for CASSLDPGYMNTEAFF.